Presented here are 20 T cell receptor beta chains from one specimen sequenced in a study of blood T cell repertoires in COVID-19. TCRdb keeps only in-frame clones here, not all; method: immunoSEQ multiplex PCR. The data show about 190,000 clones, about 85% seen once. Sequences were obtained from peripheral blood. Receptors were obtained from a man younger than 45 with acute or convalescent COVID-19.

The chain carries TRBV2 and TRBJ1-1, with 9 bases that match TRBD1. The trim removed 3 bases at V and 4 bases at J, leaving 12 bases unmatched. Germline CDR1 reads SNHLY; CDR2 reads FYNNEI. This CDR3 region has 17 residues. CDR3 in DNA: TGTGCCAGCAGTGAGGAAATGGGGACAGGGTATATCACTGAAGCTTTCTTT. This gives the protein CASSEEMGTGYITEAFF.

The V gene is TRBV28, the J gene TRBJ2-7, with TRBD1 matching over 7 bases. V was pared by 8 bases and J by 5 bases, with 15 bases of the junction left unmatched. This CDR3 has 15 amino acids. Germline-derived CDR1 and CDR2 are MDHEN and SYDVKM. The CDR3 nucleotides are TGTGCCAGCCGATACCCCGGGACAGCTTCCGACGAGCAGTACTTC. Translated: CASRYPGTASDEQYF.

The CDR3 DNA sequence: TGTGCCAGCAGCTTAGGACAGGGCAACGCCGGGGAGCTGTTTTTT. Its protein is CASSLGQGNAGELFF. The chain links TRBV7-9 to TRBJ2-2; 7 bases line up with TRBD1. This CDR3 is built from 15 residues. Germline CDR1 and CDR2: SEHNR and FQNEAQ (reference sequence). V shed 1 base, J shed 6 bases, and the junction held 5 bases outside the gene matches.

The chain combines TRBV18 with TRBJ2-1; no definite D call. Per the germline V gene, CDR1 is KGHSH and CDR2 is LQKENI. Trimming pared 2 bases from V and 7 bases from J, leaving 9 bases between. The CDR3 runs 13 residues. The CDR3 DNA is TGTGCCAGCTCACCAACGAAACAGAATGAGCAGTTCTTC. Protein: CASSPTKQNEQFF.

The chain employs TRBV30 and TRBJ1-4; 9 nucleotides match TRBD1. CDR1 is GTSNPN and CDR2 is SVGIG in the germline V gene (reference sequence). The ends lost 3 bases at V and 8 bases at J; junction bases unmatched: 7. CDR3 length: 14 residues. CDR3 nucleotide sequence: TGTGCCTGGAGATCCGGGACAGGGCGGGAAAAACTGTTTTTT. Amino acid sequence: CAWRSGTGREKLFF.

The J gene is TRBJ1-1, the V gene TRBV19; no firm D call. The CDR3 is made up of 12 amino acids. Trimming left V 7 bases short and J 4 bases short, with 10 bases between. Per germline, CDR1 LNHDA and CDR2 SQIVND (reference sequence). The CDR3 loop is CASKEGFTEAFF. CDR3 bases: TGTGCCAGTAAGGAGGGTTTCACTGAAGCTTTCTTT.

V and J are TRBV27 and TRBJ1-2; 8 bases agree with TRBD1. There are 13 residues in the CDR3. J gave up 4 bases and V 3 bases, and 1 base lay outside the gene matches. Per germline, CDR1 MNHEY and CDR2 SMNVEV (reference sequence). The chain's CDR3 is CASSFTGGYGYTF. CDR3 nucleotide sequence: TGTGCCAGCAGTTTTACAGGGGGCTATGGCTACACCTTC.

V usage is TRBV6-4 and J usage is TRBJ2-2, with 7 bases identical to TRBD2. The CDR3 extends over 14 amino acids. The germline CDR1 and CDR2 sequences are MRHNA and SNTAGT. V lost 3 bases to trimming and J lost 3 bases; unmatched junction nucleotides: 1. CDR3: CASSEGGDTGELFF. The CDR3 coding sequence is TGTGCCAGCAGTGAGGGAGGGGACACCGGGGAGCTGTTTTTT.

This clone was picked up one time. The chain couples TRBV5-8 to TRBJ1-3; D may be TRBD1 (5 bases). The CDR3 is 13 residues long. The germline V and J ends were trimmed by 4 bases and 4 bases, with 9 bases remaining between them. Germline V lookup: CDR1 SGHTS, CDR2 YDEGEE. CDR3 in DNA: TGTGCCAGCAGCCATAAGGGGGGAAACACCATATATTTT. It is translated as CASSHKGGNTIYF. The full variable domain, in which reference TRBV5-8 and TRBJ1-3 provide the parts outside the CDR3, is EAGVTQSPTHLIKTRGQQATLRCSPISGHTSVYWYQQALGLGLQFLLWYDEGEERNRGNFPPRFSGRQFPNYSSELNVNALELEDSALYLCASSHKGGNTIYFGEGSWLTVV.

This clone was counted a few times. The chain has TRBV19 and TRBJ2-1; D remains ambiguous. This CDR3 contains 14 residues. V lost 5 bases and J lost 1, with 9 bases in between. Germline CDR1 is LNHDA and CDR2 is SQIVND (reference sequence). CDR3 protein: CASSLRVSYNEQFF. The CDR3 DNA reads as TGTGCCAGTAGTCTCCGGGTTTCCTACAATGAGCAGTTCTTC.

This chain uses TRBV5-1 with TRBJ2-7; 12 positions match TRBD2. The germline V gene encodes CDR1 SGHRS and CDR2 YFSETQ. The CDR3 loop spans 14 amino acids. V trimming: 4 bases; J trimming: 4 bases; junction bases outside the gene matches: 3. The CDR3 loop reads CASSPGLAGYEQYF. CDR3 nucleotides: TGCGCCAGCAGCCCGGGACTAGCGGGTTACGAGCAGTACTTC.

This rearrangement joins TRBV4-1 to TRBJ1-1; D remains ambiguous. CDR1 is MGHRA and CDR2 is YSYEKL in the germline V gene. The V and J ends lost 3 bases and 1 base respectively, with 6 bases between them. The CDR3 runs 13 residues. The CDR3 nucleotides are TGCGCCAGCAGCCAGGGAGGGAACACTGAAGCTTTCTTT. Its protein is CASSQGGNTEAFF.

V and J are TRBV6-4 and TRBJ2-3; TRBD2 might be the D (6 bases). The CDR3 spans 16 residues. Germline values: CDR1 MRHNA, CDR2 SNTAGT. V was trimmed by 0 bases and J by 2 bases, leaving 12 bases between them. The CDR3 nucleotides read TGTGCCAGCAGTGACTCACTAGCAGCTACCACAGATACGCAGTATTTT. It yields the protein CASSDSLAATTDTQYF.

J is TRBJ2-1 and V is TRBV5-1; 10 nucleotides agree with TRBD2. The J segment lost 7 bases and the V segment lost 0 bases, leaving 7 bases of the junction unmatched. CDR1 SGHRS and CDR2 YFSETQ come from the germline V gene. The length of the CDR3 is 16 residues. For the CDR3, the DNA is TGCGCCAGCAGCTTGGTCCCCCTAGCGGGAGCTAATGAGCAGTTCTTC. Amino acids: CASSLVPLAGANEQFF.

This clone is a singleton in its sample. V and J are TRBV28 and TRBJ2-7, with TRBD1 as a possible D gene (5 bases). Per the germline V gene, CDR1 is MDHEN and CDR2 is SYDVKM. The CDR3 loop spans 14 amino acids. The V gene lost 5 bases and the J gene lost 5 bases, with 16 bases spanning the gap. The CDR3 region is CASSLLGRADEQYF. The CDR3 nucleotides read TGTGCCAGCAGTCTCCTCGGCAGGGCCGACGAGCAGTACTTC. The full variable domain, its missing parts supplied by reference TRBV28 and TRBJ2-7, is DVKVTQSSRYLVKRTGEKVFLECVQDMDHENMFWYRQDPGLGLRLIYFSYDVKMKEKGDIPEGYSVSREKKERFSLILESASTNQTSMYLCASSLLGRADEQYFGPGTRLTVT.

The CDR3 here is CASSLRTQSSYEQYF. In DNA, the CDR3 is TGCGCCAGCAGCTTGAGGACACAAAGCTCCTACGAGCAGTACTTC. The chain employs TRBV5-1 and TRBJ2-7, with D possibly being TRBD1 (5 bases). Trimming took 1 base from V and 0 from J, leaving 11 bases between them. Germline V lookup: CDR1 SGHRS, CDR2 YFSETQ. The CDR3 is 15 amino acids.

The chain combines TRBV19 with TRBJ1-1, with D perhaps TRBD1 (6 bases). CDR1 is LNHDA, CDR2 SQIVND, per germline (reference sequence). The CDR3 sequence is 14 residues long. V lost 7 bases and J lost 0, with 12 bases in between. CDR3: CASKRGILNTEAFF. The CDR3 region has the DNA TGTGCCAGTAAGAGGGGGATCTTGAACACTGAAGCTTTCTTT. The full variable domain, with the rest looked up from reference TRBV19 and TRBJ1-1, is DGGITQSPKYLFRKEGQNVTLSCEQNLNHDAMYWYRQDPGQGLRLIYYSQIVNDFQKGDIAEGYSVSREKKESFPLTVTSAQKNPTAFYLCASKRGILNTEAFFGQGTRLTVV.

The chain joins TRBV28 to TRBJ2-5; D is possibly TRBD2 (5 bases). Germline-derived CDR1 and CDR2 are MDHEN and SYDVKM. Trimming removed 8 bases at V and 1 base at J, with 14 bases between. CDR3 size: 14 residues. This CDR3 reads CASGSWTVQETQYF. The CDR3, as DNA: TGTGCCAGCGGGTCATGGACTGTCCAAGAGACCCAGTACTTC.

The rearrangement uses TRBV27 and TRBJ1-2; the match to TRBD1 covers 7 bases. Trimming cost V 6 bases and J 0 bases; bases outside gene matches: 19. The CDR3 totals 19 residues. Germline CDR1 is MNHEY and CDR2 is SMNVEV (reference sequence). CDR3 loop: CASRRGQSLFPRANYGYTF. CDR3 DNA: TGTGCCAGCAGGCGGGGACAGAGCCTATTTCCTCGAGCTAACTATGGCTACACCTTC.

This chain links TRBV29-1 with TRBJ1-1; possibly TRBD1 for D (5 bases). CDR3 length: 14 residues. Trimming pared 5 bases from V and 7 bases from J, leaving 20 bases between. The germline CDR1 and CDR2 sequences are SQVTM and ANQGSEA. This CDR3 is CSVMEIIGTCEAFF. In DNA, the CDR3 is TGCAGCGTTATGGAGATTATAGGGACTTGTGAAGCTTTCTTT. The full variable domain, completed using reference TRBV29-1 and TRBJ1-1, is SAVISQKPSRDICQRGTSLTIQCQVDSQVTMMFWYRQQPGQSLTLIATANQGSEATYESGFVIDKFPISRPNLTFSTLTVSNMSPEDSSIYLCSVMEIIGTCEAFFGQGTRLTVV.